Listed below are T cell receptor beta chains from one sample, sequenced in a study of STAT5B mutations in CD4+ large granular lymphocyte leukemia. Here immunoSEQ multiplex PCR was the method, and the copy in TCRdb shows in-frame clones only, minus some. This sample has 20,000 to 25,000 clones, with roughly 77% found just once. The sample consisted of CD4+ T cells from blood buffy coats. These TCRs come from a human donor in good health. CDR3s include the opening cysteine and the closing phenylalanine or tryptophan. Fields, in order: V gene, D gene, CDR3 protein. D genes are given only for firm matches.

>TRBV2|TRBD1
CASSGGQDRGGTQYF
>TRBV19|.
CASSTPFTGELFF
>TRBV27|.
CASSLNSYEQYF
>TRBV9|TRBD1
CASSVEGQRGNTIYF
>TRBV5-4|.
CASSLGAGMVGGELFF
>TRBV7-9|TRBD1
CASSLDRGAVAFF
>TRBV9|.
CASSPTGRNEQFF
>TRBV5-1|.
CASSLEGAGGGYEQYF
>TRBV4-3|.
CASSQVWGDNQPQHF
>TRBV27|.
CASRFGSNTEAFF
>TRBV6-1|.
CASSARREDTEAFF
>TRBV18|.
CASSPQSYTEAFF
>TRBV2|.
CASSVAGDYGYTF
>TRBV6-6|.
CASSLTVRTEAFF
>TRBV9|.
CASSADTAFESQHF
>TRBV28|.
CASDLGGEGQPQHF
>TRBV6-5|.
CASTPVGRQDYEQYF
>TRBV5-4|TRBD1
CASSSIDRGRGYEQYF
>TRBV18|.
CASSPPMPTGELFF
>TRBV4-3|.
CASSQDRGTGELFF
>TRBV6-1|.
CASSEARHDYGYTF
>TRBV10-1|.
CATSDSEDEQYF
>TRBV5-4|TRBD2
CASSPRTSGGDTQYF
>TRBV6-1|TRBD1
CASRGQGGEKLFF
>TRBV23-1|.
CASSQSHRGGNTIYF
>TRBV4-3|.
CASSQELGYYGYTF
>TRBV30|TRBD1
CAWRHGQGETQYF
>TRBV6-1|.
CASSGINQPQHF
>TRBV5-1|TRBD2
CASQREGLGEQFF
>TRBV18|TRBD2
CASSPGQREIETQYF
>TRBV5-1|TRBD2
CASSWTSTEQFF
>TRBV11-3|TRBD2
CASAGGLAGGGGEQYF
>TRBV28|.
CASSLSGSGTGELFF
>TRBV2|.
CASSEAGAGANVLTF
>TRBV18|.
CASSPGGGDSYEQYF
>TRBV7-2|.
CASSFYGADTQYF
>TRBV6-6|.
CASSVIADTQYF
>TRBV28|.
CASSPPDRTIYEQYF
>TRBV5-6|.
CASSLYYEQYF
>TRBV7-9|.
CASSLQTGSEKLFF
>TRBV7-2|TRBD1
CASSDRTGGLSGANVLTF
>TRBV11-2|.
CASTQRLGTDTQYF
>TRBV11-2|.
CASSLKTGGEQYF
>TRBV5-1|.
CASSLERADTEAFF